This T cell receptor beta chain was sequenced during a study of cytomegalovirus exposure and HLA in healthy donors. Study overall: It was reported in a later analysis that the 95 to 150 validation repertoires used the same platform as the roughly 700 first-cohort repertoires. Findings of the study overall: The finding came from a later analysis; first-cohort TCR clusters tended to co-occur in the approximately 120 validation repertoires. Cytomegalovirus association was listed for about 160 TCR beta chains.

This CDR3 is 16 amino acids long. V shed 3 bases, J shed 0 bases, and the junction held 6 bases outside the gene matches. Germline CDR1 and CDR2: SGDLS and YYNGEE. Produced via immunoSEQ multiplex PCR; TCRdb's table is partial and in-frame only. In the table there are 200,000 to 250,000 clones, 83% of which are singletons. Worth noting for this clone: Its antigen is as yet unknown.

While the first cohort had 500 to 700 subjects, the donors belonged to the separate validation cohort of roughly 120 subjects. Material: PBMCs. V usage is TRBV9 and J usage is TRBJ2-1; 7 bases fit TRBD1. The receptor comes from a woman aged 18-35 years in good health and CMV-seronegative. The chain's CDR3 is CASSGKQGSSYNEQFF. CDR3 coding DNA: TGTGCCAGCAGCGGAAAACAGGGGAGCTCCTACAATGAGCAGTTCTTC.